One and the same sample provided the 28 T cell receptor beta chains below, sequenced in a study of blood T cell repertoires in COVID-19. Some clones are missing from TCRdb's copy, which holds only in-frame ones; the method was immunoSEQ multiplex PCR. The sample has 100,000 or so clones; approximately 80% are singletons. What was sequenced was peripheral blood. Receptors were obtained from a man between 65 and 85 years old with active or convalescent COVID-19.

The J gene is TRBJ1-5, the V gene TRBV6-6, with no clear D. Per the germline V gene, CDR1 is MNHNY and CDR2 is SVGAGI (reference sequence). This CDR3 has 13 amino acids. The V gene lost 6 bases and the J gene lost 6 bases, with 12 bases spanning the gap. The CDR3 reads CASSEREGQPQHF. CDR3 DNA sequence: TGTGCCAGCAGCGAGAGGGAGGGTCAGCCCCAGCATTTT.

V and J are TRBV28 and TRBJ1-2; possible D gene TRBD1, 5 bases. The germline gives CDR1 MDHEN, CDR2 SYDVKM. The V gene lost 5 bases and the J gene lost 0 bases, with 19 bases spanning the gap. The CDR3 is 17 residues long. The CDR3 bases are TGTGCCAGCAGTCGAATCCGCGGGGGAAACGCTAACTATGGCTACACCTTC. As protein: CASSRIRGGNANYGYTF.

The rearrangement uses TRBV27 and TRBJ1-2; TRBD1 agrees at 9 bases. The germline CDR1 and CDR2 sequences are MNHEY and SMNVEV (reference sequence). Germline trimming cut 4 bases from V and 6 bases from J; bases unmatched to any gene: 9. This CDR3 is built from 15 residues. In nucleotides, the CDR3 is TGTGCCAGCAGTTCCCCCGACAGGGGGACAAATGGCTACACCTTC. Translated: CASSSPDRGTNGYTF.

This chain links TRBV6-5 with TRBJ2-6, with unresolved D. Germline-derived CDR1 and CDR2 are MNHEY and SVGAGI. This CDR3 has 15 amino acids. Deletions cut 4 bases from V and 1 base from J, with 8 bases between. The DNA of the CDR3 is TGTGCCAGCAGTTTGCTCGGTTCTGGGGCCAACGTCCTGACTTTC. Its translation: CASSLLGSGANVLTF.

The J gene is TRBJ2-1, the V gene TRBV2; perhaps TRBD2 as D (5 bases). CDR3 length: 14 amino acids. CDR1 is SNHLY, CDR2 FYNNEI, per germline. The V end was cut by 9 bases, the J end by 6 bases, with 18 bases between. The chain's CDR3 is CASLWELGPNEQFF. The CDR3 DNA is TGTGCCAGTTTATGGGAGTTAGGCCCCAATGAGCAGTTCTTC.

The CDR3 region is CASSVGTPANEQFF. The CDR3 nucleotides read TGCGCCAGCAGTGTTGGGACACCCGCCAATGAGCAGTTCTTC. The V and J genes are TRBV10-1 and TRBJ2-1; TRBD1 might be the D (6 bases). The CDR3 runs to 14 residues. CDR1 and CDR2 from the germline V gene are WNHNN and SYGVQD (reference sequence). The ends were cut back, 4 bases at V and 6 bases at J, with 13 bases in the middle.

The chain joins TRBV4-2 to TRBJ2-7, with D perhaps matching TRBD2 (6 bases). Deletions cut 4 bases from V and 4 bases from J, with 17 bases between. The germline gives CDR1 LGHNA, CDR2 YNFKEQ. The CDR3 loop spans 15 amino acids. CDR3 bases: TGTGCCAGCAGCCCGACTTTCGGGGAGGAGTACGAGCAGTACTTC. It specifies CASSPTFGEEYEQYF.

V is TRBV19 and J is TRBJ2-1; 11 nucleotides align to TRBD2. The trim removed 4 bases at V and 14 bases at J, leaving 7 bases unmatched. The CDR3 extends over 13 amino acids. CDR1 LNHDA and CDR2 SQIVND come from the germline V gene (reference sequence). The CDR3 spells CASSRVTSGGEFF. In DNA, the CDR3 is TGTGCCAGTAGTAGAGTTACTAGCGGGGGAGAGTTCTTC. The full variable domain, rest sourced from reference TRBV19 and TRBJ2-1, is DGGITQSPKYLFRKEGQNVTLSCEQNLNHDAMYWYRQDPGQGLRLIYYSQIVNDFQKGDIAEGYSVSREKKESFPLTVTSAQKNPTAFYLCASSRVTSGGEFFGPGTRLTVL.

The chain uses TRBV5-1 and TRBJ2-1, with 10 bases lining up with TRBD2. The CDR3 covers 16 residues. V shed 2 bases and J 0 bases; nucleotides not matched to a gene: 2. Germline values: CDR1 SGHRS, CDR2 YFSETQ. The CDR3: CASSLAGGSSYNEQFF. In DNA, the CDR3 is TGCGCCAGCAGCTTAGCGGGGGGGAGCTCCTACAATGAGCAGTTCTTC.

The chain combines TRBV19 with TRBJ1-5; D remains ambiguous. This CDR3 contains 14 residues. Trimming cost V 6 bases and J 3 bases, with 12 bases left between them. Germline CDR1 and CDR2: LNHDA and SQIVND (reference sequence). The CDR3 here is CASRNGLLNQPQHF. CDR3 DNA sequence: TGTGCCAGTAGGAACGGACTGCTCAATCAGCCCCAGCATTTT.

The chain uses TRBV12-3 or TRBV12-4 and TRBJ1-2; 9 bases are a match to TRBD1. With 6 bases clipped from V and 2 bases from J, the junction kept 1 base outside the gene matches. The CDR3 contains 13 residues. The CDR3 sequence: CASRGTGNYGYTF. The CDR3 nucleotides are TGTGCCAGCAGGGGGACAGGGAACTATGGCTACACCTTC.

The CDR3 loop reads CASGLAGGRQPQHF. The DNA for the CDR3 is TGTGCTAGTGGTTTAGCGGGGGGCCGTCAGCCCCAGCATTTT. The J gene is TRBJ1-5, the V gene TRBV12-5; a weak D match, TRBD1 (6 bases). The CDR3 is made up of 14 amino acids. Germline CDR1 LGHNT, CDR2 FRNRAP. V was trimmed by 3 bases and J by 6 bases, leaving 12 bases between them.

The rearrangement joins TRBV19 to TRBJ1-1; maybe TRBD1 (5 bases). The ends were cut back, 3 bases at V and 8 bases at J, with 16 bases in the middle. The CDR3 consists of 14 residues. CDR1 and CDR2 (germline): LNHDA, SQIVND (reference sequence). The CDR3 sequence: CASSIGGNRGEAFF. The CDR3 bases are TGTGCCAGTAGTATCGGGGGGAATCGGGGAGAAGCTTTCTTT.

The rearrangement links TRBV4-2 to TRBJ1-3; no definite D call. The CDR3 is 17 amino acids. V was clipped by 3 bases and J by 0 bases, with 15 bases between them. Germline V gives CDR1 LGHNA, CDR2 YNFKEQ. The CDR3 nucleotides read TGTGCCAGCAGCCAGCGGGTGGGGATCCGCTCTGGAAACACCATATATTTT. It specifies CASSQRVGIRSGNTIYF.

This sequence joins TRBV27 and TRBJ2-3; D may be TRBD1 (6 bases). Trimming left V 0 bases short and J 13 bases short, with 17 bases between. The CDR3 totals 14 residues. Germline V gene sequence: CDR1 MNHEY, CDR2 SMNVEV (reference sequence). The CDR3 region has the DNA TGTGCCAGCAGTTTATCAGTTGGGGGCAGAGGAAAGTATTTT. Translating it yields CASSLSVGGRGKYF.

V usage is TRBV7-2 and J usage is TRBJ2-2; 7 bases align to TRBD2. Germline CDR1 SGHTA, CDR2 FQGNSA. Germline trimming cut 3 bases from V and 6 bases from J; bases unmatched to any gene: 7. This CDR3 spans 15 amino acids. The CDR3 reads CASSFAGVISGELFF. CDR3 DNA: TGTGCCAGCAGCTTCGCGGGGGTGATCTCCGGGGAGCTGTTTTTT.

This chain uses TRBV6-5 with TRBJ2-5; 9 bases are shared with TRBD1. Germline V gives CDR1 MNHEY, CDR2 SVGAGI. This CDR3 contains 16 residues. With 4 bases clipped from V and 2 bases from J, the junction kept 8 bases outside the gene matches. DNA for the CDR3: TGTGCCAGCAGTTTCTACGGGACAGGGCGGCAAGAGACCCAGTACTTC. It codes for CASSFYGTGRQETQYF.

This clone was recorded only once. The rearrangement links TRBV11-1 to TRBJ2-1; no clear D gene. V shed 5 bases and J shed 10 bases, with 9 bases lying between them. The CDR3 runs 11 residues. The germline gives CDR1 SGHAT, CDR2 FQDESV (reference sequence). The CDR3 loop reads CASSGAREQFF. The CDR3 nucleotides read TGTGCCAGCAGCGGTGCCCGGGAGCAGTTCTTC.

This chain links TRBV12-3 or TRBV12-4 with TRBJ1-6, with D uncertain. Trimming pared 5 bases from V and 3 bases from J, leaving 2 bases between. This CDR3 is 12 amino acids long. The CDR3 region is CASSLYNSPLHF. The CDR3 DNA is TGTGCCAGCAGTCTCTATAATTCACCCCTCCACTTT.

V is TRBV2 and J is TRBJ2-2; 8 bases align to TRBD2. CDR1 is SNHLY, CDR2 FYNNEI, per germline. J gave up 5 bases and V 5 bases, and 10 bases lay outside the gene matches. The CDR3 runs 16 residues. CDR3 coding DNA: TGTGCCAGCAGTATCGGACTAGCCGGAGGGACCGGGGAGCTGTTTTTT. This encodes CASSIGLAGGTGELFF.

The chain combines TRBV7-3 with TRBJ2-3, with TRBD2 identical over 8 bases. V lost 5 bases to trimming and J lost 2 bases; unmatched junction nucleotides: 9. The germline CDR1 and CDR2 sequences are SGHTA and FQGTGA. CDR3 length: 16 amino acids. The CDR3 protein is CASSPTGGGYTDTQYF. CDR3 nucleotide sequence: TGTGCCAGCAGCCCGACTGGCGGGGGGTACACAGATACGCAGTATTTT.

This chain uses TRBV6-5 with TRBJ2-2; no clear D. Germline CDR1 and CDR2: MNHEY and SVGAGI. The V gene lost 8 bases and the J gene lost 3 bases, with 13 bases spanning the gap. CDR3 length equals 14 residues. CDR3 bases: TGTGCCAGCCTCATGGGCTCCCACACCGGGGAGCTGTTTTTT. Protein: CASLMGSHTGELFF.

The CDR3 here is CASSYSGSHTDTQYF. The CDR3, as DNA: TGTGCCAGCAGTTATAGCGGTTCTCACACAGATACGCAGTATTTT. The J gene is TRBJ2-3, the V gene TRBV3-1 (or the pseudogene TRBV3-2), with TRBD2 as a possible D gene (6 bases). The germline gives CDR1 LGHDT, CDR2 YNNKEL (reference sequence). This CDR3 contains 15 residues. The V and J ends lost 6 bases and 2 bases respectively, with 15 bases between them.

The genes are TRBV10-3 and TRBJ2-1; 12 bases are shared with TRBD2. CDR1 and CDR2 from the germline V gene are ENHRY and SYGVKD. Trimming cost V 5 bases and J 2 bases; bases outside gene matches: 4. The CDR3 runs to 16 residues. CDR3 region: CAISTTSGGPYNEQFF. CDR3 nucleotide sequence: TGTGCCATCAGTACGACTAGCGGGGGTCCCTACAATGAGCAGTTCTTC.

The chain has TRBV6-8 and TRBJ1-1, with D possibly matching TRBD1 (5 bases). The germline V gene encodes CDR1 MNHGY and CDR2 SAAAGT. This CDR3 spans 14 amino acids. V dropped 4 bases and J dropped 1 base, with 10 bases sitting between them. The CDR3: CASSSPGGNTEAFF. For the CDR3, the DNA is TGTGCCAGCAGTTCGCCCGGGGGGAACACTGAAGCTTTCTTT.

This clone was observed a few times. This CDR3 is also generated by other DNA sequences in the sample. This chain joins TRBV2 and TRBJ1-4, with TRBD1 as a possible D gene (6 bases). The CDR3 is 15 amino acids. V was clipped by 0 bases and J by 5 bases, with 10 bases between them. Germline V gene data show CDR1 as SNHLY and CDR2 as FYNNEI. CDR3: CASSEAGQPNEKLFF. For the CDR3, the DNA is TGTGCCAGCAGTGAAGCCGGACAGCCGAATGAAAAACTGTTTTTT.

The rearrangement joins TRBV7-2 to TRBJ1-1; TRBD1 might be the D (5 bases). The germline V and J ends were trimmed by 0 bases and 7 bases, with 9 bases remaining between them. The CDR3 is 13 amino acids. Germline V gene data show CDR1 as SGHTA and CDR2 as FQGNSA. This CDR3 is CASSLAGGIEAFF. As DNA, the CDR3 is TGTGCCAGCAGCTTAGCGGGGGGGATTGAAGCTTTCTTT.

The chain links TRBV19 to TRBJ2-2, with D unclear. The CDR3 loop spans 13 amino acids. V shed 6 bases and J shed 2 bases, with 7 bases lying between them. Germline CDR1 and CDR2: LNHDA and SQIVND (reference sequence). CDR3 nucleotide sequence: TGTGCCAGTAGGTCCCAAAACACCGGGGAGCTGTTTTTT. It yields the protein CASRSQNTGELFF.